One and the same sample provided the 29 T cell receptor beta chains below, sequenced in a study of breast tumors, draining lymph nodes, adjacent tissues. TCRdb reanalysed the multiplex PCR reads using MiXCR and keeps one entry per CDR3 protein. Counted here are 140,000 or so distinct CDR3 sequences, over 25% occurring once; the ten biggest clones make up about 2.5%. Axillary draining lymph nodes of breast cancer patients supplied the node samples. The source material was axillary lymph node tissue. The receptors shown here come from a female donor with breast cancer. Some clones in this sample may be carry-over from other donors' samples.

This clonotype came up a few times. V and J are TRBV5-1 and TRBJ1-1, with 8 nucleotides matching TRBD1. Germline V gene data show CDR1 as SGHRS and CDR2 as YFSETQ. V gave up 4 bases and J gave up 1 base; unmatched junction bases: 6. This CDR3 contains 15 residues. DNA for the CDR3: TGCGCCAGCAGCCCGACAGGGGACCCGAACACTGAAGCTTTCTTT. Translated, it gives CASSPTGDPNTEAFF. Using reference TRBV5-1 and TRBJ1-1 for the parts outside the CDR3, the full variable domain is KAGVTQTPRYLIKTRGQQVTLSCSPISGHRSVSWYQQTPGQGLQFLFEYFSETQRNKGNFPGRFSGRQFSNSRSEMNVSTLELGDSALYLCASSPTGDPNTEAFFGQGTRLTVV.

This clonotype showed up many times. The V call is TRBV3-1, the J call TRBJ1-4, with 7 bases aligning to TRBD1. The ends lost 0 bases at V and 8 bases at J; junction bases unmatched: 6. The V gene's germline CDR1 is LGHDT and CDR2 YNNKEL (reference sequence). The CDR3 spans 15 residues. Here the CDR3 DNA reads TGTGCCAGCAGCCAAGAAAGACAGGGAGGAGAAAAACTGTTTTTT. This codes for CASSQERQGGEKLFF.

The chain carries TRBV15 and TRBJ1-6; possibly TRBD1 for D (5 bases). Germline CDR1 LNHNV, CDR2 YYDKDF (reference sequence). V was trimmed by 3 bases and J by 10 bases, leaving 19 bases between them. There are 16 residues in the CDR3. The CDR3 bases are TGTGCCACCAGCAGCTTGGCCCTGACAGAGGGGTCACCCCTCCACTTT. Translated, it gives CATSSLALTEGSPLHF.

This clonotype was seen ten or more times. The chain uses TRBV5-6 and TRBJ1-5; 9 nucleotides align to TRBD1. V was pared by 4 bases and J by 6 bases, with 5 bases of the junction left unmatched. The germline V gene encodes CDR1 SGHDT and CDR2 YYEEEE. CDR3 length equals 14 residues. CDR3 residues: CASSKGQGGQPQHF. CDR3 bases: TGTGCCAGCAGCAAGGGACAGGGAGGTCAGCCCCAGCATTTT.

This clonotype was found a few times. V gene TRBV3-1 combines with J gene TRBJ1-1, with TRBD1 identical over 7 bases. The J segment lost 4 bases and the V segment lost 5 bases, leaving 4 bases of the junction unmatched. The CDR3 has 13 amino acids. In germline, CDR1 is LGHDT, CDR2 YNNKEL (reference sequence). CDR3 amino acids: CASSGQVATEAFF. Written as DNA, the CDR3 is TGTGCCAGCAGCGGACAGGTCGCCACTGAAGCTTTCTTT.

The table lists this clonotype with many counts. This chain uses TRBV5-1 with TRBJ2-2; 9 bases fit TRBD2. From germline, CDR1 is SGHRS and CDR2 YFSETQ. The CDR3 loop spans 19 amino acids. The V gene end was trimmed by 0 bases and the J gene end by 6 bases; junction bases not matched to a gene: 15. DNA for the CDR3: TGCGCCAGCAGCTTGGATAGTAGGCCAGGACTAGCGATCCCCGGGGAGCTGTTTTTT. It yields the protein CASSLDSRPGLAIPGELFF.

Comment on this clonotype: A read error may be the cause here, since a much bigger clone is one base away. The chain uses TRBV6-5 and TRBJ1-4; D unresolved. Germline V gives CDR1 MNHEY, CDR2 SVGAGI. The CDR3 loop spans 14 amino acids. V lost 5 bases, J lost 0 bases, and 7 bases lay in between. The CDR3 region has the DNA TGTGCCAGCAGTCCCACTTCAACTAATGAAAAACTGTTTTTT. It translates to CASSPTSTNEKLFF.

This clonotype was seen ten or more times. The rearrangement links TRBV9 to TRBJ2-3; 8 bases are a match to TRBD2. Germline assignment: CDR1 SGDLS and CDR2 YYNGEE. This CDR3 is built from 13 residues. V shed 6 bases, J shed 9 bases, and the junction held 9 bases outside the gene matches. The CDR3 DNA reads TGTGCCAGCACTCAGCGGGGGAGGGACACGCAGTATTTT. This translates into CASTQRGRDTQYF.

This clonotype has ten or more counts. The gene calls are TRBV20-1 and TRBJ2-7, with unresolved D. CDR1 is DFQATT, CDR2 SNEGSKA, per germline (reference sequence). The CDR3 has 12 amino acids. V gave up 4 bases and J gave up 2 bases, with 9 bases separating them. The CDR3 DNA sequence: TGCAGTGCTATGCCAACGACCTACGAGCAGTACTTC. Protein product: CSAMPTTYEQYF.

This clonotype was observed many times. The chain uses TRBV7-8 and TRBJ2-1; D is unclear. The CDR3 length is 17 residues. CDR1 and CDR2 from the germline V gene are SGHVS and FQNEAQ. Trimming stripped 2 bases from V and 0 bases from J, with 14 bases between. CDR3 sequence: CASSLSERLSSYNEQFF. The CDR3 nucleotides read TGTGCCAGCAGCTTATCTGAACGGTTAAGCTCCTACAATGAGCAGTTCTTC.

This clonotype was counted ten times or more. The J gene is TRBJ2-3, the V gene TRBV11-2; D is unresolved. The CDR3 sequence is 12 residues long. Germline values: CDR1 SGHAT, CDR2 FQNNGV. Trimming left V 5 bases short and J 6 bases short, with 9 bases between. CDR3 sequence: CASSPIADTQYF. CDR3 nucleotide sequence: TGTGCCAGCAGCCCCATAGCTGATACGCAGTATTTT.

This clonotype was counted at least ten times. The V call is TRBV29-1, the J call TRBJ2-1, with TRBD2 matching 8 bases. V lost 7 bases, J lost 2 bases, and 4 bases stayed unmatched. Per germline, CDR1 SQVTM and CDR2 ANQGSEA. The CDR3 consists of 13 residues. The CDR3: CSAGTSTYNEQFF. The CDR3 DNA reads TGCAGCGCCGGGACTAGTACCTACAATGAGCAGTTCTTC.

In this sample, this clonotype turned up many times. The V gene is TRBV7-2, the J gene TRBJ2-3; a weak D match, TRBD2 (6 bases). CDR1 and CDR2 (germline): SGHTA, FQGNSA. The CDR3 loop spans 18 amino acids. The V gene lost 6 bases and the J gene lost 3 bases, with 25 bases spanning the gap. DNA of the CDR3: TGTGCCAGCAGTCCAGGCGTTTTGGGGGGTTACCAAACAGATACGCAGTATTTT. Translation: CASSPGVLGGYQTDTQYF.

Many counts were recorded for this clonotype. The chain combines TRBV7-3 with TRBJ2-7; possible D gene TRBD2, 6 bases. CDR3 length equals 15 residues. From germline, CDR1 is SGHTA and CDR2 FQGTGA. V dropped 5 bases and J dropped 4 bases, with 18 bases sitting between them. The DNA of the CDR3 is TGTGCCAGCAGCCCAATGGGGGGTACCGGTTACGAGCAGTACTTC. Encoded protein: CASSPMGGTGYEQYF.

Ten or more counts support this clonotype. The chain combines TRBV11-3 with TRBJ2-7; TRBD1 agrees at 9 bases. The CDR3 spans 16 residues. V shed 5 bases and J 1 base; nucleotides not matched to a gene: 9. Germline V gene sequence: CDR1 SGHNT, CDR2 YENEEA. This CDR3 is CASSAKRDRDSYEQYV. The CDR3 DNA is TGTGCCAGCAGCGCTAAGCGGGACAGGGATTCCTACGAGCAGTACGTC.

This clonotype was seen many times. A single base separates this from a much larger clone, so it may be a read error. For the CDR3, the DNA is TGTGCCAGCAGTCAGGGGGCCGGGGAATCACCCCTCCACTTT. Residues: CASSQGAGESPLHF. This chain links TRBV6-4 with TRBJ1-6; 8 bases align to TRBD1. V shed 5 bases and J 10 bases; nucleotides not matched to a gene: 7. CDR1 and CDR2 (germline): MRHNA, SNTAGT. This CDR3 has 14 residues.

Points on this clonotype: This is likely a read error, given that the CDR3 carries no conserved phenylalanine or tryptophan at its end. The rearrangement joins TRBV4-3 to TRBJ2-7; 8 bases match TRBD1. CDR1 is LGHNA and CDR2 is YSLEER in the germline V gene. The ends lost 0 bases at V and 1 base at J; junction bases unmatched: 17. The CDR3 length is 20 residues. CDR3 bases: TGCGCCAGCAGCCAAGATCTTGTATCCGAGGACAGGGAGGTTTCCTACGAGCAGTACGAC. Protein sequence: CASSQDLVSEDREVSYEQYD.

This clonotype was counted at least ten times. This chain links TRBV6-5 with TRBJ1-6, with D unclear. Trimming removed 0 bases at V and 11 bases at J, with 20 bases between. This CDR3 is built from 17 residues. CDR1 is MNHEY and CDR2 is SVGAGI in the germline V gene. The CDR3 sequence: CASSYSTGSQTLTPLHF. The CDR3 DNA reads as TGTGCCAGCAGTTACTCAACTGGATCCCAAACATTAACACCCCTCCACTTT.

This clonotype appeared many times. The V call is TRBV7-3, the J call TRBJ2-5, with 10 bases identical to TRBD1. The junction had 4 bases not matched to a gene; V was cut back by 5 bases and J by 7 bases. The CDR3 is 13 amino acids. The germline CDR1 and CDR2 sequences are SGHTA and FQGTGA. In DNA, the CDR3 is TGTGCCAGCAGCAGTGGACAGGGGGGGACCCAGTACTTC. Its translation: CASSSGQGGTQYF.

This rearrangement joins TRBV15 to TRBJ2-5, with D unclear. This CDR3 contains 16 residues. Germline V gene sequence: CDR1 LNHNV, CDR2 YYDKDF (reference sequence). Trimming cost V 2 bases and J 5 bases, with 18 bases left between them. The DNA of the CDR3 is TGTGCCACCAGCAGACTCTGGACGGGTGATCTCGAGACCCAGTACTTC. Protein: CATSRLWTGDLETQYF.

This clonotype came up many times. CDR3 protein: CASSLNRGGETQYF. The CDR3 region has the DNA TGTGCCAGCAGCTTAAACCGGGGGGGCGAGACCCAGTACTTC. The genes are TRBV7-2 and TRBJ2-5; TRBD2 matches 8 bases. The V gene's germline CDR1 is SGHTA and CDR2 FQGNSA. The J segment lost 5 bases and the V segment lost 2 bases, leaving 4 bases of the junction unmatched. The CDR3 contains 14 residues.

This clonotype was found many times. The chain joins TRBV3-1 to TRBJ2-3; D not certain. The V and J ends lost 1 base and 4 bases respectively, with 6 bases between them. Germline V lookup: CDR1 LGHDT, CDR2 YNNKEL (reference sequence). There are 13 residues in the CDR3. For the CDR3, the DNA is TGTGCCAGCAGCCAAGTGGTTGCAGATACGCAGTATTTT. Translated, it gives CASSQVVADTQYF.

Remarks on this clonotype: One junction end disagrees with the germline gene, perhaps due to a read error. The chain joins TRBV12-3 or TRBV12-4 to TRBJ1-3; 7 nucleotides line up with TRBD1. The CDR3 runs 9 residues. CDR3 residues: CASSLGQNF. As DNA, the CDR3 is TGTGCCAGCAGTCTGGGACAGAATTTT.

This clonotype was recorded many times. This chain links TRBV19 with TRBJ2-6, with D hard to call. This CDR3 region has 15 residues. The germline V gene encodes CDR1 LNHDA and CDR2 SQIVND (reference sequence). V dropped 2 bases and J dropped 3 bases, with 8 bases sitting between them. The CDR3 protein is CASSIKGSGANVLTF. CDR3 sequence (DNA): TGTGCCAGTAGTATAAAGGGAAGTGGGGCCAACGTCCTGACTTTC. The entire variable domain, with the rest obtained from reference TRBV19 and TRBJ2-6, is as follows: DGGITQSPKYLFRKEGQNVTLSCEQNLNHDAMYWYRQDPGQGLRLIYYSQIVNDFQKGDIAEGYSVSREKKESFPLTVTSAQKNPTAFYLCASSIKGSGANVLTFGAGSRLTVL.

This clonotype has a count of ten or more. The V and J genes are TRBV5-1 and TRBJ2-6; D remains ambiguous. Per the germline V gene, CDR1 is SGHRS and CDR2 is YFSETQ. This CDR3 has 14 amino acids. V was shortened by 0 bases and J by 1 base, with 2 bases between the two germline ends. CDR3 region: CASSLVSGANVLTF. The CDR3, as DNA: TGCGCCAGCAGCTTGGTGTCTGGGGCCAACGTCCTGACTTTC.

This clonotype was observed many times. The chain couples TRBV30 to TRBJ2-3; the D is unclear. Between the trimmed V and J ends, which lost 0 bases and 6 bases, there was a span of 10 bases. CDR3 length: 13 residues. Germline V gene lookup returns CDR1 GTSNPN and CDR2 SVGIG (reference sequence). The CDR3 loop reads CAWSVTRPDTQYF. The CDR3 region has the DNA TGTGCCTGGAGTGTTACAAGACCTGATACGCAGTATTTT.

Turning to this clonotype: A much larger clone differs from this one at a single base, so this may be a read error. The chain couples TRBV2 to TRBJ1-1; weak D call: TRBD1 (6 bases). Germline CDR1 and CDR2: SNHLY and FYNNEI. This CDR3 is 15 amino acids long. The germline V and J ends were trimmed by 6 bases and 1 base, with 15 bases remaining between them. The CDR3 nucleotides read TGTGCCAGCAGGGCAGGGGATGGGGAGAACACTGAAGCTTTCTTT. Translated: CASRAGDGENTEAFF.

Note on this clonotype: A much larger clone differs from this one at a single base, so this may be a read error. The J gene is TRBJ1-3, the V gene TRBV3-1, with D perhaps TRBD1 (5 bases). The V gene's germline CDR1 is LGHDT and CDR2 YNNKEL (reference sequence). The length of the CDR3 is 14 residues. CDR3 nucleotides: TGTGCCAGCAGCCTCAGGGTGGCCGGAAACACCATATGTTTT. It encodes CASSLRVAGNTICF.

The rearrangement uses TRBV7-2 and TRBJ2-1; D ambiguous. The CDR3 spans 13 residues. Germline loops: CDR1 SGHTA, CDR2 FQGNSA. V was cut by 5 bases and J by 2 bases, with 7 bases left in between. CDR3 in amino acids: CASSQGTYNEQFF. The CDR3 nucleotides are TGTGCCAGCAGCCAAGGGACCTACAATGAGCAGTTCTTC.